Sequencing of this TCR beta chain was carried out in a study of response to subunit inactivated influenza vaccine (dated by TCRdb to 2016 to 2019). Describing the broader study: The study used deep quantitative T cell receptor repertoire profiling to track responses to a trivalent subunit inactivated influenza vaccine.

The study at large found these results: According to the authors, only a limited number of new T cells may be recruited by each seasonal influenza vaccination.

Libraries were made using RT-PCR. Sequencing was performed on an Illumina HiSeq 2500. Starting from the raw public reads, TCRdb applied fastp trimming at Q25, assembled clones with MiXCR and retained in-frame beta chains. Records with the same CDR3 protein are collapsed into one entry carrying the most frequent genes and DNA. The table for this sample lists 300,000 to 350,000 distinct CDR3 sequences; approximately 20% of them were counted only once. The biggest ten clones account for 10% to 13% of the sample. This clonotype has more than one count but fewer than ten. Its antigen remains unidentified. Base quality data are lacking; no much larger clone is found one base away. Specimen: PBMCs from blood, collected 21 months after vaccination. The sequence derives from a man between 50 and 69 years old who received an inactivated influenza vaccine. Donor details come from another sample of the same person, matched by shared clones.

The CDR3 has the sequence CASSAHGAVSKNIQYF. The DNA is TGTGCCAGTAGTGCCCATGGGGCCGTATCCAAAAACATTCAGTACTTC. This receptor chain uses TRBV19 and TRBJ2-4; D gene: possibly TRBD1, on 5 matching bases. CDR1 LNHDA and CDR2 SQIVND were looked up in the germline V gene (reference sequence). V is clipped by 5 bases and J by 2 bases, and the sequence between their germline boundaries is 16 bases long. The CDR3, cysteine through phenylalanine, is 16 amino acids long. Only the CDR3 region is kept as DNA, spanning 48 bases read in frame from base 1.